Following are 17 T cell receptor beta chains from one sample sequenced in a study of cytomegalovirus exposure and HLA in healthy donors. 13 Jbeta primers and 60 Vbeta primers were used for the PCR. Some clones are missing from TCRdb's copy, which holds only in-frame ones; the method was immunoSEQ multiplex PCR. The sample records some 130,000 clones, around 80% being singletons. Sequencing input: PBMCs. These receptors were collected from a man aged 35-49 years in good health and CMV-seropositive.

This chain links TRBV15 with TRBJ1-2, with unresolved D. Germline-derived CDR1 and CDR2 are LNHNV and YYDKDF (reference sequence). The CDR3 is 17 amino acids. Trimming left V 1 base short and J 4 bases short, with 19 bases between. The CDR3 region has the DNA TGTGCCACCAGCAGAGGCGCCGGACTCAACCCTCCCTATGGCTACACCTTC. Translated: CATSRGAGLNPPYGYTF.

The chain couples TRBV19 to TRBJ1-2; no firm D call. CDR1 LNHDA and CDR2 SQIVND come from the germline V gene (reference sequence). Deletions cut 1 base from V and 6 bases from J, with 15 bases between. The CDR3 is 15 residues long. In DNA, the CDR3 is TGTGCCAGTAGTATAGGCCCCCGAGGGCGCGATGGCTACACCTTC. Its translation: CASSIGPRGRDGYTF.

This sequence joins TRBV6-1 and TRBJ1-4; D is unresolved. V gave up 3 bases and J gave up 6 bases, with 17 bases separating them. The CDR3 runs to 16 residues. The V gene's germline CDR1 is MNHNS and CDR2 SASEGT. CDR3: CASSEIFRGTDEKLFF. The CDR3 nucleotides are TGTGCCAGCAGTGAGATCTTTCGGGGTACGGATGAAAAACTGTTTTTT.

The chain is built from TRBV6-1 and TRBJ1-3; no firm D call. Trimming took off 8 bases at V and 1 base at J, with 12 bases between the two ends. CDR3 size: 14 residues. Germline lookup yields CDR1 MNHNS and CDR2 SASEGT. The CDR3 DNA is TGTGCCAGCTGGGGAGGGTTATCTGGAAACACCATATATTTT. This sequence encodes CASWGGLSGNTIYF.

Comments on this clone: At one end, the junction sequence differs from germline, possibly due to a read error. The identical CDR3 is also encoded by other nucleotide sequences in the sample. The chain has TRBV25-1 and TRBJ2-1; D ambiguous. The CDR3 totals 14 residues. Germline CDR1 MGHDK, CDR2 SYGVNS. CDR3 residues: CASSNPPVYNEQFF. The CDR3 DNA is TGCGCCAGCAGTAACCCGCCGGTTTACAATGAGCAGTTCTTC.

The chain combines TRBV2 with TRBJ1-1, with D possibly TRBD1 on 5 matching bases. This CDR3 has 17 residues. The germline V gene has CDR1 SNHLY and CDR2 FYNNEI. The V gene lost 4 bases and the J gene lost 0 bases, with 18 bases spanning the gap. The CDR3 sequence: CASSVVLDTRVNTEAFF. The CDR3 DNA is TGTGCCAGCAGTGTCGTGTTGGACACCCGGGTGAACACTGAAGCTTTCTTT.

The V call is TRBV11-2, the J call TRBJ2-7; tentatively, D is TRBD2 (5 bases). Germline V gene data show CDR1 as SGHAT and CDR2 as FQNNGV. The CDR3 runs 11 residues. The germline V and J ends were trimmed by 3 bases and 6 bases, with 6 bases remaining between them. The CDR3 is CASSFSGEQYF. Here the CDR3 DNA reads TGTGCCAGCAGCTTCAGCGGCGAGCAGTACTTC.

This clone came up once. This chain uses TRBV5-5 with TRBJ1-5; 7 bases agree with TRBD1. Trimming took 1 base from V and 3 from J; bases not matched to a gene: 10. Germline V gene sequence: CDR1 SGHKS, CDR2 YYEKEE (reference sequence). CDR3 length: 17 residues. The CDR3 bases are TGTGCCAGCAGCTTGAGGGGCGAGGGGGCCTTCAATCAGCCCCAGCATTTT. Its translation: CASSLRGEGAFNQPQHF.

The chain has TRBV5-4 and TRBJ2-3; 9 positions agree with TRBD2. V lost 5 bases, J lost 5 bases, and 9 bases stayed unmatched. The germline V gene encodes CDR1 SGHNT and CDR2 YYREEE (reference sequence). CDR3 length: 15 amino acids. In DNA, the CDR3 is TGTGCCAGCAGGGAAGGACTAGCGAATAAAGATACGCAGTATTTT. It translates to CASREGLANKDTQYF. The entire variable domain, with the rest obtained from reference TRBV5-4 and TRBJ2-3, is as follows: ETGVTQSPTHLIKTRGQQVTLRCSSQSGHNTVSWYQQALGQGPQFIFQYYREEENGRGNFPPRFSGLQFPNYSSELNVNALELDDSALYLCASREGLANKDTQYFGPGTRLTVL.

The chain recombines TRBV11-2 with TRBJ1-4; D call uncertain. Trimming left V 5 bases short and J 8 bases short, with 12 bases between. Per the germline V gene, CDR1 is SGHAT and CDR2 is FQNNGV. CDR3 length: 13 amino acids. CDR3 amino acids: CASSAGTLEKLFF. For the CDR3, the DNA is TGTGCCAGCAGCGCCGGTACTTTGGAAAAACTGTTTTTT.

This clone showed up just a few times. The chain combines TRBV5-4 with TRBJ2-4; 8 positions match TRBD2. V shed 2 bases and J 10 bases; nucleotides not matched to a gene: 5. The V gene's germline CDR1 is SGHNT and CDR2 YYREEE (reference sequence). CDR3 size: 13 residues. CDR3: CASSFGSGVIQYF. The CDR3 bases are TGTGCCAGCAGCTTCGGTAGCGGGGTAATTCAGTACTTC.

This clone was counted a few times. The chain links TRBV19 to TRBJ2-3, with 7 bases lining up with TRBD2. The CDR3 covers 14 residues. Germline lookup yields CDR1 LNHDA and CDR2 SQIVND (reference sequence). With V trimmed by 2 bases and J by 4 bases, 3 bases remained unmatched. CDR3 region: CASSISGGPDTQYF. The DNA of the CDR3 is TGTGCCAGTAGTATATCGGGGGGACCAGATACGCAGTATTTT.

The genes are TRBV11-2 and TRBJ1-1; D not resolved. This CDR3 has 15 residues. V was shortened by 3 bases and J by 2 bases, with 13 bases between the two germline ends. The germline V gene encodes CDR1 SGHAT and CDR2 FQNNGV. DNA of the CDR3: TGTGCCAGCAGCTTGTCCGCGGTGATTAACACTGAAGCTTTCTTT. It is translated as CASSLSAVINTEAFF.

This rearrangement joins TRBV19 to TRBJ2-3; 10 positions match TRBD2. With V trimmed by 3 bases and J by 3 bases, 6 bases remained unmatched. The CDR3 loop spans 16 amino acids. Germline V CDR1 and CDR2: LNHDA, SQIVND (reference sequence). CDR3 loop: CASSIRTSGGTDTQYF. CDR3 bases: TGTGCCAGTAGTATTCGGACTAGCGGCGGGACAGATACGCAGTATTTT.

Here the CDR3 reads CASSGGTAQETQYF. CDR3 bases: TGCGCCAGCTCGGGAGGGACCGCACAAGAGACCCAGTACTTC. This chain joins TRBV23-1 and TRBJ2-5; 8 positions agree with TRBD2. TRBV23-1 has ORF status, its function being uncertain. The CDR3 covers 14 residues. V dropped 8 bases and J dropped 2; count of bases not matched to a gene: 7.

This chain uses TRBV7-8 with TRBJ2-3, with 12 bases that match TRBD2. The CDR3 has 16 residues. Germline loops: CDR1 SGHVS, CDR2 FQNEAQ. J lost 2 bases, V lost 5 bases, and 5 bases had no gene match. The CDR3 DNA reads as TGTGCCAGCAGCGACCGACTAGCGGGAGTCACAGATACGCAGTATTTT. Its protein product is CASSDRLAGVTDTQYF. Variable domain in full (rest from reference TRBV7-8 and TRBJ2-3): GAGVSQSPRYKVAKRGQDVALRCDPISGHVSLFWYQQALGQGPEFLTYFQNEAQLDKSGLPSDRFFAERPEGSVSTLKIQRTQQEDSAVYLCASSDRLAGVTDTQYFGPGTRLTVL.

The chain recombines TRBV7-9 with TRBJ2-3; possible D gene TRBD2, 5 bases. The CDR3 runs 15 residues. Trimming stripped 2 bases from V and 4 bases from J, with 13 bases between. Per germline, CDR1 SEHNR and CDR2 FQNEAQ (reference sequence). The DNA of the CDR3 is TGTGCCAGCAGCTTATTAGGCGGGTCATCAGATACGCAGTATTTT. The encoded protein is CASSLLGGSSDTQYF.